This is a list of T cell receptor beta chains from one sample in a study of post-analysis software for immune sequencing data. TCRdb ran MiXCR on the PCR reads and lists one entry per CDR3 protein. Of 450,000 to 650,000 distinct CDR3 sequences listed, around 40% are singletons. Sequencing used blood. Source of these receptors: a girl aged 5-17 years with multiple sclerosis. The CDR3 runs from the conserved cysteine through the conserved F or W. The D gene is left open where the match is weak. Some rows have no size entry. The others give once, few or many, or a class for an expanded clone.

d_call,cdr3_length,v_call,clone_size,j_call,cdr3_aa,cdr3_nt
.,16,TRBV6-4,many,TRBJ1-1,CASSWALPFMNTEAFF,TGTGCCAGCAGTTGGGCCCTACCGTTCATGAACACTGAAGCTTTCTTT
.,14,TRBV20-1,few,TRBJ2-7,CSAIRPLARSEQYF,TGCAGTGCTATCAGGCCCCTGGCTCGGTCCGAGCAGTACTTC
TRBD1,15,TRBV7-6,few,TRBJ1-1,CASTQGTGGNTEAFF,TGTGCCAGCACTCAAGGAACAGGGGGGAACACTGAAGCTTTCTTT
TRBD2,15,TRBV5-6,.,TRBJ2-3,CASSPLAGQRDTQYF,TGTGCCAGCAGCCCACTAGCGGGGCAACGAGATACGCAGTATTTT
TRBD2,13,TRBV7-2,.,TRBJ2-1,CASTQGGSFEQFF,TGTGCCAGCACCCAGGGAGGGTCCTTTGAGCAGTTCTTC
.,16,TRBV24-1,few,TRBJ1-2,CATSNPRTERALGYTF,TGTGCCACCAGTAACCCGAGGACAGAGCGCGCCCTTGGCTACACCTTC
.,16,TRBV5-1,few,TRBJ2-1,CASSLAGRATYNEQFF,TGCGCCAGCAGCTTGGCAGGCAGGGCCACTTACAATGAGCAGTTCTTC
.,12,TRBV9,.,TRBJ2-3,CASSVGGDTQYF,TGTGCCAGCAGCGTAGGTGGAGATACGCAGTATTTT
.,13,TRBV14,few,TRBJ2-7,CASSPWDGYEQYF,TGTGCCAGCAGCCCCTGGGATGGCTACGAGCAGTACTTC
TRBD2,19,TRBV7-6,many,TRBJ2-7,CASSASPRLAGGPSYEQYF,TGTGCCAGCAGCGCGAGCCCCCGACTAGCGGGAGGCCCGTCCTACGAGCAGTACTTC
.,15,TRBV7-2,.,TRBJ2-5,CASSLAPGPFNEQYF,TGTGCCAGCAGCTTAGCGCCGGGACCCTTCAATGAGCAGTACTTC
TRBD1,16,TRBV6-6,.,TRBJ2-7,CASTFTPGGIPNEQYF,TGTGCCAGCACCTTCACCCCAGGGGGTATACCCAACGAGCAGTACTTC
.,12,TRBV29-1,.,TRBJ1-2,CSIHGAYYGYTF,TGCAGCATCCACGGGGCGTACTATGGCTACACCTTC
.,12,TRBV29-1,few,TRBJ2-3,CSVGGNTDTQYF,TGCAGCGTTGGAGGGAACACAGATACGCAGTATTTT
.,14,TRBV7-6,.,TRBJ2-2,CASSRGSESGELFF,TGTGCCAGCAGCCGGGGTTCCGAGAGTGGGGAGCTGTTTTTT
TRBD1,14,TRBV20-1,.,TRBJ2-5,CSASSDTGGETQYF,TGCAGTGCTAGTAGCGACACAGGGGGGGAGACCCAGTACTTC
TRBD2,16,TRBV30,.,TRBJ2-2,CAWRILAGGNTGELFF,TGTGCCTGGAGAATACTAGCGGGAGGGAACACCGGGGAGCTGTTTTTT
TRBD1,14,TRBV4-1,few,TRBJ1-2,CASRTPGQGFGYTF,TGCGCCAGCCGAACTCCGGGACAGGGTTTTGGCTACACCTTC
TRBD1,16,TRBV4-1,.,TRBJ2-7,CASSREITGTASEQYF,TGCGCCAGCAGCCGAGAGATCACCGGGACAGCTAGCGAGCAGTACTTC
.,12,TRBV7-9,.,TRBJ2-1,CASSQSLNEQFF,TGTGCCAGCAGCCAAAGCCTTAATGAGCAGTTCTTC
TRBD2,15,TRBV7-8,few,TRBJ2-7,CASSPLTGGAYEQYF,TGTGCCAGCAGCCCCTTGACGGGAGGGGCCTACGAGCAGTACTTC
TRBD2,15,TRBV7-6,.,TRBJ2-7,CASSLRLAPSYEQYF,TGTGCCAGCAGCTTAAGACTAGCGCCTTCCTACGAGCAGTACTTC
.,14,TRBV27,many,TRBJ2-1,CASSPLGGWNEQFF,TGTGCCAGCAGCCCCTTGGGAGGATGGAATGAGCAGTTCTTC
TRBD1,15,TRBV6-6,.,TRBJ2-1,CASSLQGQGVYEQFF,TGTGCCAGCAGTCTACAGGGACAGGGAGTGTATGAGCAGTTCTTC
TRBD2,16,TRBV6-5,.,TRBJ2-1,CASSYSTSGSSYEQFF,TGTGCCAGCAGTTACTCGACTAGCGGAAGCTCCTACGAGCAGTTCTTC
TRBD2,17,TRBV10-3,.,TRBJ2-3,CAIRIGLAGDTTDTQYF,TGTGCCATCAGAATCGGACTAGCGGGCGACACTACAGATACGCAGTATTTT
TRBD2,16,TRBV7-2,few,TRBJ2-3,CASSPRYRAGGDTQYF,TGTGCCAGCAGCCCCCGTTATCGAGCGGGGGGTGACACGCAGTATTTT
.,15,TRBV5-1,.,TRBJ2-7,CASSPHPRTKTEQYF,TGCGCCAGCAGCCCCCACCCTAGGACTAAAACTGAGCAGTACTTC
TRBD1,15,TRBV12-3/TRBV12-4,.,TRBJ2-7,CASSSGTGWPYEQYF,TGTGCCAGCAGTTCCGGGACAGGGTGGCCCTACGAGCAGTACTTC
.,13,TRBV5-1,once,TRBJ2-7,CASSLACGYEQYF,TGCGCCAGCAGCTTGGCGTGCGGCTACGAGCAGTACTTC
.,13,TRBV6-6,.,TRBJ2-2,CASRLEGPGELFF,TGTGCCAGCAGGCTGGAGGGTCCCGGGGAGCTGTTTTTT
.,14,TRBV12-3/TRBV12-4,few,TRBJ2-1,CASSLALQGNEQFF,TGTGCCAGCAGTTTAGCGCTACAGGGCAATGAGCAGTTCTTC
.,12,TRBV2,few,TRBJ2-7,CASEQVSYEQYF,TGTGCCAGCGAACAGGTCTCCTACGAGCAGTACTTC